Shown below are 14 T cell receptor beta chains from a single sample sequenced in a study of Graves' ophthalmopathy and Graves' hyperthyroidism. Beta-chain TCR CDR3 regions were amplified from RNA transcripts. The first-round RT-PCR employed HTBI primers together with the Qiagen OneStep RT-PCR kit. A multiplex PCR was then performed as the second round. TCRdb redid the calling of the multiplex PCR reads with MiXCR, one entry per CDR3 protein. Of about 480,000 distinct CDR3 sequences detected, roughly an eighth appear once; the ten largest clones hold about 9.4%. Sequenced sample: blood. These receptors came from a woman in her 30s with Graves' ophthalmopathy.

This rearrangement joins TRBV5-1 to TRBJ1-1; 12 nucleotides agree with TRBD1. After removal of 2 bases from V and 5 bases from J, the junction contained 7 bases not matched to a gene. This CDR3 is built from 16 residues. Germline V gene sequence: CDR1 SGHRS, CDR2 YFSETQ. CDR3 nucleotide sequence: TGCGCCAGCAGCTTAGGGACAGGGGGCAGGCGAACTGAAGCTTTCTTT. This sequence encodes CASSLGTGGRRTEAFF.

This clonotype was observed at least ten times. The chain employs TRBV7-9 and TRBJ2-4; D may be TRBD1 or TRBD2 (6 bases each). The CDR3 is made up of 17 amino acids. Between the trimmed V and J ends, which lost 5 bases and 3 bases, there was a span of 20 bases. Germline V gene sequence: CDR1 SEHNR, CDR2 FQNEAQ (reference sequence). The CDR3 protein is CASSPLTQGGDKNIQYF. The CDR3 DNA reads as TGTGCCAGCAGCCCCCTGACACAGGGAGGTGACAAAAACATTCAGTACTTC. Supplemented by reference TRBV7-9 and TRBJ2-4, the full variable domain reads DTGVSQNPRHKITKRGQNVTFRCDPISEHNRLYWYRQTLGQGPEFLTYFQNEAQLEKSRLLSDRFSAERPKGSFSTLEIQRTEQGDSAMYLCASSPLTQGGDKNIQYFGAGTRLSVL.

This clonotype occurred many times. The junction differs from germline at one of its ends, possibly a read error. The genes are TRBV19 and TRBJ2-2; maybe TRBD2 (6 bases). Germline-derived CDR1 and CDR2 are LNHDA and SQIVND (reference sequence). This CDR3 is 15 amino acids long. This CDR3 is CASSIDPVSGGELFF. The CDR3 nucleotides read TGTGCCAGTAGTATAGATCCGGTATCGGGCGGGGAGCTATTTTTT.

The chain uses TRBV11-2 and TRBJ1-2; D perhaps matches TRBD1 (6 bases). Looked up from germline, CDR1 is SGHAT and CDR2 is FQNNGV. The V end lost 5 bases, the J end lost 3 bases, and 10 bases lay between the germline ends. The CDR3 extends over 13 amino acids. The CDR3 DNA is TGTGCCAGCAGCCAGGGGTTGGACTATGGCTACACCTTC. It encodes CASSQGLDYGYTF.

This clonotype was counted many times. CDR3: CASGGAAQETQYF. The CDR3 DNA follows: TGTGCTAGTGGCGGGGCAGCCCAAGAGACCCAGTACTTC. This chain uses TRBV12-5 with TRBJ2-5; D is perhaps TRBD1 or TRBD2 (5 bases each). Deletions cut 6 bases from V and 1 base from J, with 9 bases between. Per germline, CDR1 LGHNT and CDR2 FRNRAP. This CDR3 comprises 13 residues.

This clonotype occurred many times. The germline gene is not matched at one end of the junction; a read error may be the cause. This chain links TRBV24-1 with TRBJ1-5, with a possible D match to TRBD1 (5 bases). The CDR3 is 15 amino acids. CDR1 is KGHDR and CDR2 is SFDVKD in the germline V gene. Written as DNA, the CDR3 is TGTGCCCCCAGGGTTGCGGGAGTGAGAGCTCAGCCCCAGCATTTT. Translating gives CAPRVAGVRAQPQHF.

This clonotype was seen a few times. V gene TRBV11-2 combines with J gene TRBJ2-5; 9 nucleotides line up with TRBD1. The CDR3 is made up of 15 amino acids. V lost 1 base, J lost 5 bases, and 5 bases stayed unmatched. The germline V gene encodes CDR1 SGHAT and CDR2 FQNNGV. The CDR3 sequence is CASSLAGDRGETQYF. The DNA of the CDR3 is TGTGCCAGCAGCTTAGCCGGAGACAGGGGGGAGACCCAGTACTTC.

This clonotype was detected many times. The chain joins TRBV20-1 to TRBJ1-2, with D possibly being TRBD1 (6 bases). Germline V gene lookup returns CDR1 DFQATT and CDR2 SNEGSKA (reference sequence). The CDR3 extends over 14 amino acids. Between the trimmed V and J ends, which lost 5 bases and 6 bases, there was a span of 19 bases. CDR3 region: CSAARGSQLDGYTF. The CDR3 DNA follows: TGCAGTGCTGCAAGGGGGTCACAACTGGATGGCTACACCTTC.

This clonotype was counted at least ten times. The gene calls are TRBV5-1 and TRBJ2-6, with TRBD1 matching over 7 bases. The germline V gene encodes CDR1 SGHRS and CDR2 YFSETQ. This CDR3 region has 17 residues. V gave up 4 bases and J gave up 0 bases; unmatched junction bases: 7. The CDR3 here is CASSAGQADSGANVLTF. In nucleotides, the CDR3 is TGCGCCAGCAGCGCCGGACAGGCCGACTCTGGGGCCAACGTCCTGACTTTC.

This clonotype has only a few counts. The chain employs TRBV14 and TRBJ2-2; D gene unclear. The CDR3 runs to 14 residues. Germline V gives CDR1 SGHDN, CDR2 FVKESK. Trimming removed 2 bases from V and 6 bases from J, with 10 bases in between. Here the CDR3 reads CASSQPWISGELFF. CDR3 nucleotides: TGTGCCAGCAGCCAACCCTGGATTTCCGGGGAGCTGTTTTTT.

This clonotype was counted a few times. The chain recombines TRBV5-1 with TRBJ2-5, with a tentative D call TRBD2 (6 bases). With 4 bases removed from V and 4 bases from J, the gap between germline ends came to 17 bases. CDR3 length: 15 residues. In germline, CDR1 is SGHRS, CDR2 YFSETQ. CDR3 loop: CASSPDGGSGETQYF. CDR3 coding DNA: TGCGCCAGCAGCCCGGATGGGGGGTCAGGAGAGACCCAGTACTTC.

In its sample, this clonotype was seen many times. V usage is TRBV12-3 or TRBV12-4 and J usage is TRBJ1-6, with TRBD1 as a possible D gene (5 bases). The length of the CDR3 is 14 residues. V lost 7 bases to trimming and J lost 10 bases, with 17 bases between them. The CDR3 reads CASILEGTGSPLHF. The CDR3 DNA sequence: TGTGCCAGCATTCTTGAGGGGACGGGATCACCCCTCCACTTT.

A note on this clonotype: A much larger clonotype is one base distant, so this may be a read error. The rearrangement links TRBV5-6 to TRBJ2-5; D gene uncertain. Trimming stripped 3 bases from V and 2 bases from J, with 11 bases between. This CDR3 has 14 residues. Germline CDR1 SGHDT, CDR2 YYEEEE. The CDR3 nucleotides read TGTGCCAGCAGCTCTAGATGGAAGCAAGAGACCCAGTACTTC. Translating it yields CASSSRWKQETQYF.

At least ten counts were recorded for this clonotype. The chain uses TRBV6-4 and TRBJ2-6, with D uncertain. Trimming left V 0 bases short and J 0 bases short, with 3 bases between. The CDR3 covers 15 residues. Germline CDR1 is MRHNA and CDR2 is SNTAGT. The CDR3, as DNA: TGTGCCAGCAGTGACTCACACTCTGGGGCCAACGTCCTGACTTTC. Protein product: CASSDSHSGANVLTF.